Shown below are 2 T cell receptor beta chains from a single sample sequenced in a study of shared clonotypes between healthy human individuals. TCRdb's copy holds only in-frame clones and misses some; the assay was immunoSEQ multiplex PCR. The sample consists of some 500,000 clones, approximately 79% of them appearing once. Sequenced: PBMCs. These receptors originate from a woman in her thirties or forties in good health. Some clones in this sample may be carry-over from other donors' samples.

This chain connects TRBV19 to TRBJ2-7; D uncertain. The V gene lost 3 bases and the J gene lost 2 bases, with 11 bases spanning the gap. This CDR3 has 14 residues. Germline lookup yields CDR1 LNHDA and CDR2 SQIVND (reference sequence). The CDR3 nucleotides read TGTGCCAGTAGTATTATGACCGGACCCTACGAGCAGTACTTC. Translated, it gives CASSIMTGPYEQYF.

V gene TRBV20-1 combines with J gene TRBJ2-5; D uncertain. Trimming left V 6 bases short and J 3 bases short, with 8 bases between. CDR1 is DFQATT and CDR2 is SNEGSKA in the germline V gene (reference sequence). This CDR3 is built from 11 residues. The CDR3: CSAGGEETQYF. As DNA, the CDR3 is TGCAGTGCGGGTGGGGAAGAGACCCAGTACTTC.